This TCR beta chain was captured in a study of blood T cell repertoires in COVID-19. The wider study: Material from acute and convalescent COVID-19 was sourced from the United States, Italy and Spain. T cells, B-cell-depleted T cells, or PBMCs supplied cDNA or gDNA.

The ends lost 7 bases at V and 4 bases at J; junction bases unmatched: 6. The CDR3 runs to 14 residues. Germline V gene sequence: CDR1 WSHSY, CDR2 SAAADI. Per the original methods: For nucleated cells, counts were estimated from reference gene primer amplification. Some clones are missing from TCRdb's copy, which holds only in-frame ones; the method was immunoSEQ multiplex PCR. That table supplies the V and J calls and clone size; D and trimming were determined from the DNA. The data hold 200,000 to 300,000 clones, with more than 75% observed a single time. This receptor was identified in a man aged 35-49 years who had recovered from COVID-19. The chain is built from TRBV10-2 and TRBJ2-3; the match to TRBD2 covers 9 bases. The sample taken for sequencing was peripheral blood. CDR3 nucleotides: TGCGCCAGCACAGGTAGCGGGGGTCCAGATACGCAGTATTTT. Translating it yields CASTGSGGPDTQYF.